This T cell receptor beta chain was captured in a study of blood T cell repertoires in COVID-19. TCRdb's copy holds only in-frame clones and misses some; the assay was immunoSEQ multiplex PCR. The sample carries 65,000 or so clones, 75% to 80% recorded once. The CDR3 runs 15 residues. Germline loops: CDR1 SSHAT, CDR2 FNYEAQ (reference sequence). The trim removed 0 bases at V and 4 bases at J, leaving 4 bases unmatched. V usage is TRBV7-7 and J usage is TRBJ2-7, with 9 bases aligning to TRBD2. The sample consisted of peripheral blood. The clonotype was recovered from a human donor in a cohort sampled during active COVID-19. CDR3 in DNA: TGTGCCAGCAGCTTAGCGCTAGCGGGGTTATACGAGCAGTACTTC. Translation: CASSLALAGLYEQYF.